One sample yielded the 25 T cell receptor beta chains listed below, sequenced in a study of T cell responses to AZD1222 COVID-19 vaccine. Assay used: immunoSEQ multiplex PCR; TCRdb lists only in-frame clones, some missing. The sample has 95,000 to 100,000 clones, about nine tenths seen once. The sample here was peripheral blood, taken on day 0 of AZD1222 vaccination. All receptors derive from an adult in good health.

The chain recombines TRBV11-2 with TRBJ2-3; tentatively, D is TRBD1 or TRBD2 (6 bases each). Germline lookup yields CDR1 SGHAT and CDR2 FQNNGV. Trimming removed 6 bases at V and 2 bases at J, with 18 bases between. The CDR3 has 16 residues. This CDR3 is CASSGGPVLITDTQYF. The CDR3 coding sequence is TGTGCCAGCAGTGGGGGGCCGGTACTTATCACAGATACGCAGTATTTT.

The chain has TRBV19 and TRBJ1-1; D not certain. Trimming removed 2 bases at V and 1 base at J, with 11 bases between. CDR1 and CDR2 (germline): LNHDA, SQIVND (reference sequence). The CDR3 length is 15 residues. In DNA form, the CDR3 reads TGTGCCAGTAGTATATTCGTCTTCTCGAACACTGAAGCTTTCTTT. Protein: CASSIFVFSNTEAFF.

The J gene is TRBJ1-1, the V gene TRBV23-1; TRBD1 matches at 7 bases. TRBV23-1 carries the ORF label, with uncertain function. J was trimmed by 5 bases and V by 2 bases; bases with no gene match: 8. This CDR3 region has 15 residues. For the CDR3, the DNA is TGCGCCAGCAGTCAAAGGCAGGGGGTGAGGACTGAAGCTTTCTTT. Translating gives CASSQRQGVRTEAFF.

The chain uses TRBV14 and TRBJ2-1, with D unclear. The germline CDR1 and CDR2 sequences are SGHDN and FVKESK. This CDR3 has 12 amino acids. V was cut by 0 bases and J by 7 bases, with 4 bases left in between. The CDR3 loop reads CASSQDQNEQFF. The CDR3 DNA sequence: TGTGCCAGCAGCCAAGACCAGAATGAGCAGTTCTTC.

V gene TRBV19 combines with J gene TRBJ2-1; the match to TRBD1 covers 9 bases. The CDR3 loop spans 16 amino acids. Germline CDR1 LNHDA, CDR2 SQIVND (reference sequence). V shed 4 bases and J 5 bases; nucleotides not matched to a gene: 9. This chain's CDR3 is CASSTDTGQGNNEQFF. As DNA, the CDR3 is TGTGCCAGTAGTACGGACACGGGACAGGGTAACAATGAGCAGTTCTTC.

The rearrangement joins TRBV5-6 to TRBJ1-6; a weak D match, TRBD1 (5 bases). The CDR3 spans 13 residues. V was cut by 4 bases and J by 9 bases, with 11 bases left in between. Germline V CDR1 and CDR2: SGHDT, YYEEEE. CDR3 region: CASSVQGVSPLHF. The CDR3, as DNA: TGTGCCAGCAGCGTACAAGGGGTTTCACCCCTCCACTTT.

CDR3 loop: CASSLAAEETQYF. The DNA for the CDR3 is TGCGCCAGCAGCTTGGCAGCCGAGGAGACCCAGTACTTC. The chain couples TRBV5-1 to TRBJ2-5; D call uncertain. Germline CDR1 and CDR2: SGHRS and YFSETQ. Trimming took 0 bases from V and 5 from J, leaving 8 bases between them. CDR3 size: 13 residues.

The chain recombines TRBV3-1 (or the pseudogene TRBV3-2) with TRBJ1-2; D is unclear. The V end was cut by 6 bases, the J end by 0 bases, with 20 bases between. The CDR3 extends over 17 amino acids. CDR1 is LGHDT and CDR2 is YNNKEL in the germline V gene (reference sequence). CDR3 sequence: CASSPRSQAQTNYGYTF. CDR3 bases: TGTGCCAGCAGTCCAAGAAGTCAGGCCCAGACTAACTATGGCTACACCTTC.

The chain uses TRBV28 and TRBJ1-1; the D is unclear. There are 16 residues in the CDR3. The V end lost 2 bases, the J end lost 4 bases, and 17 bases lay between the germline ends. CDR1 MDHEN and CDR2 SYDVKM come from the germline V gene. The CDR3 spells CASSLLYLGMGTEAFF. CDR3 DNA sequence: TGTGCCAGCAGTTTACTTTACCTGGGGATGGGCACTGAAGCTTTCTTT.

Only a few counts were recorded for this clone. The rearrangement links TRBV6-5 to TRBJ1-6; 8 nucleotides match TRBD1. Germline V lookup: CDR1 MNHEY, CDR2 SVGAGI. V dropped 0 bases and J dropped 8; count of bases not matched to a gene: 3. This CDR3 has 15 amino acids. The CDR3 loop is CASSYSAGGDSPLHF. CDR3 in DNA: TGTGCCAGCAGTTACTCGGCAGGGGGCGATTCACCCCTCCACTTT.

This chain connects TRBV7-9 to TRBJ1-6, with D unresolved. The germline gives CDR1 SEHNR, CDR2 FQNEAQ (reference sequence). V was shortened by 1 base and J by 7 bases, with 11 bases between the two germline ends. CDR3 size: 15 residues. CDR3 region: CASSLDSLKNSPLHF. Here the CDR3 DNA reads TGTGCCAGCAGCTTAGATTCGCTTAAGAATTCACCCCTCCACTTT.

The chain combines TRBV6-2 or TRBV6-3 with TRBJ1-3; TRBD1 aligns across 8 bases. The CDR3 contains 12 residues. The V segment lost 6 bases and the J segment 9 bases; nucleotides outside the gene matches: 4. The germline CDR1 and CDR2 sequences are MNHEY and SVGEGT. The chain's CDR3 is CASSGQGTTIYF. The CDR3 bases are TGTGCCAGCAGCGGACAGGGCACCACCATATATTTT.

The J gene is TRBJ1-3, the V gene TRBV7-9; 8 bases agree with TRBD1. This CDR3 comprises 14 residues. Trimming removed 5 bases from V and 5 bases from J; junction bases left unmatched: 5. Per germline, CDR1 SEHNR and CDR2 FQNEAQ (reference sequence). CDR3 loop: CASSHRDRRNTIYF. The CDR3 nucleotides are TGTGCCAGCAGCCACCGGGACAGGCGAAACACCATATATTTT.

V gene TRBV5-5 combines with J gene TRBJ2-5; 11 bases map to TRBD2. J gave up 2 bases and V 4 bases, and 7 bases lay outside the gene matches. In germline, CDR1 is SGHKS, CDR2 YYEKEE (reference sequence). CDR3 length: 16 amino acids. CDR3 protein: CASSPPSGGRQETQYF. For the CDR3, the DNA is TGTGCCAGCAGCCCTCCTAGCGGGGGGCGGCAAGAGACCCAGTACTTC. The full variable domain, in which reference TRBV5-5 and TRBJ2-5 provide the parts outside the CDR3, is DAGVTQSPTHLIKTRGQQVTLRCSPISGHKSVSWYQQVLGQGPQFIFQYYEKEERGRGNFPDRFSARQFPNYSSELNVNALLLGDSALYLCASSPPSGGRQETQYFGPGTRLLVL.

V is TRBV2 and J is TRBJ2-7; tentatively, D is TRBD2 (5 bases). CDR3 size: 11 residues. Between the trimmed V and J ends, which lost 6 bases and 3 bases, there was a span of 6 bases. Germline V gives CDR1 SNHLY, CDR2 FYNNEI. DNA for the CDR3: TGTGCCAGCAGAGACTACTACGAGCAGTACTTC. Amino acids: CASRDYYEQYF. Using reference TRBV2 and TRBJ2-7 for the parts outside the CDR3, the full variable domain is EPEVTQTPSHQVTQMGQEVILRCVPISNHLYFYWYRQILGQKVEFLVSFYNNEISEKSEIFDDQFSVERPDGSNFTLKIRSTKLEDSAMYFCASRDYYEQYFGPGTRLTVT.

V is TRBV27 and J is TRBJ1-5, with 7 bases fitting TRBD1. The J segment lost 6 bases and the V segment lost 4 bases, leaving 6 bases of the junction unmatched. CDR3 length equals 14 residues. The germline V gene has CDR1 MNHEY and CDR2 SMNVEV (reference sequence). In nucleotides, the CDR3 is TGTGCCAGCAGTTCATTCAGGGGGGGTCAGCCCCAGCATTTT. Amino acid sequence: CASSSFRGGQPQHF.

The chain couples TRBV29-1 to TRBJ1-1; D call uncertain. V gave up 5 bases and J gave up 6 bases, with 7 bases separating them. Germline CDR1 and CDR2: SQVTM and ANQGSEA. The CDR3 covers 10 residues. The CDR3 loop reads CSVKISEAFF. As DNA, the CDR3 is TGCAGCGTTAAGATATCTGAAGCTTTCTTT.

V usage is TRBV5-5 and J usage is TRBJ2-3; 12 bases are shared with TRBD2. The V segment lost 2 bases and the J segment 5 bases; nucleotides outside the gene matches: 6. The CDR3 has 16 amino acids. Germline V gene sequence: CDR1 SGHKS, CDR2 YYEKEE (reference sequence). CDR3 residues: CASSFRTSGAGDTQYF. CDR3 nucleotide sequence: TGTGCCAGCAGCTTCCGGACTAGCGGGGCGGGAGATACGCAGTATTTT. Together with reference TRBV5-5 and TRBJ2-3, the CDR3 gives the full variable domain: DAGVTQSPTHLIKTRGQQVTLRCSPISGHKSVSWYQQVLGQGPQFIFQYYEKEERGRGNFPDRFSARQFPNYSSELNVNALLLGDSALYLCASSFRTSGAGDTQYFGPGTRLTVL.

The V and J genes are TRBV27 and TRBJ2-7; 8 bases line up with TRBD2. This CDR3 has 15 residues. J gave up 4 bases and V 3 bases, and 8 bases lay outside the gene matches. Germline CDR1 MNHEY, CDR2 SMNVEV (reference sequence). The CDR3 nucleotides read TGTGCCAGCAGTTTGTTGACGGGAGGGCATTACGAGCAGTACTTC. This gives the protein CASSLLTGGHYEQYF.

The V gene is TRBV2, the J gene TRBJ1-2; 7 bases line up with TRBD1. The CDR3 length is 15 residues. V shed 8 bases, J shed 4 bases, and the junction held 13 bases outside the gene matches. Germline V gene data show CDR1 as SNHLY and CDR2 as FYNNEI. For the CDR3, the DNA is TGTGCCAGCCGAACAACAGGGGTTGGAATCTATGGCTACACCTTC. It specifies CASRTTGVGIYGYTF.

J is TRBJ2-7 and V is TRBV2; tentative D call: TRBD2 (6 bases). CDR1 is SNHLY, CDR2 FYNNEI, per germline. The CDR3 spans 16 residues. The ends were cut back, 7 bases at V and 3 bases at J, with 22 bases in the middle. CDR3 DNA sequence: TGTGCCAGCAAGTTGGGTACGGGGGAACTCAGCTACGAGCAGTACTTC. The encoded protein is CASKLGTGELSYEQYF.

The chain links TRBV4-1 to TRBJ1-5, with TRBD1 matching 8 bases. Germline V gene data show CDR1 as MGHRA and CDR2 as YSYEKL. The junction had 7 bases not matched to a gene; V was cut back by 0 bases and J by 9 bases. The CDR3 contains 15 residues. Written as DNA, the CDR3 is TGCGCCAGCAGCCAAGAAGGGACAGGTATATCGCCCCAGCATTTT. It translates to CASSQEGTGISPQHF.

V usage is TRBV5-4 and J usage is TRBJ2-2; 11 bases match TRBD2. The CDR3 is made up of 20 amino acids. Per germline, CDR1 SGHNT and CDR2 YYREEE (reference sequence). V gave up 1 base and J gave up 2 bases; unmatched junction bases: 13. CDR3 in amino acids: CASSLWSRASGGPNTGELFF. CDR3 sequence (DNA): TGTGCCAGCAGCTTGTGGTCGCGGGCTAGCGGGGGGCCCAACACCGGGGAGCTGTTTTTT.

The V and J genes are TRBV15 and TRBJ2-5; D could derive from TRBD1 or TRBD2 (5 bases each). Trimming pared 0 bases from V and 0 bases from J, leaving 11 bases between. CDR1 is LNHNV, CDR2 YYDKDF, per germline (reference sequence). The CDR3 has 16 amino acids. The CDR3 here is CATSRDRGTYQETQYF. CDR3 bases: TGTGCCACCAGCAGAGATCGTGGGACGTACCAAGAGACCCAGTACTTC.

The chain uses TRBV18 and TRBJ1-1, with 7 positions matching TRBD1. V shed 1 base and J 4 bases; nucleotides not matched to a gene: 3. This CDR3 has 14 amino acids. Germline V CDR1 and CDR2: KGHSH, LQKENI. The CDR3 region has the DNA TGTGCCAGCTCACCACGTCCAGGGGGCACTGAAGCTTTCTTT. This translates into CASSPRPGGTEAFF.